One and the same sample provided the 6 T cell receptor beta chains below, sequenced in a study of follicular helper T cells after annual influenza vaccination. The data were produced by immunoSEQ multiplex PCR, yet TCRdb's version contains in-frame clones alone and is incomplete. The sample holds under 9,500 clones, about 83% seen once. Regarding time point: 2013-2014 season, 7 days after vaccination. The sample consisted of CXCR5+ CD38- circulating T follicular helper cells from blood, taken 7 days after influenza vaccination. Subset denoted: circulating Tfh, non-naive CD4+CXCR5+PD-1+ (ICOS+CD38+ or ICOS-CD38-). The receptors were gathered from an adult who received the influenza vaccine.

This clone was seen only a few times. The chain employs TRBV14 and TRBJ2-7; a weak D match, TRBD2 (6 bases). The CDR3 sequence is 16 residues long. CDR1 is SGHDN, CDR2 FVKESK, per germline. V lost 0 bases and J lost 5, with 17 bases in between. CDR3: CASSQDLLTSWNEQYF. CDR3 nucleotide sequence: TGTGCCAGCAGCCAAGATCTTCTAACTAGCTGGAACGAGCAGTACTTC.

The CDR3: CASTLRARGLAGGPNTQYF. The CDR3 region has the DNA TGTGCCAGCACCCTAAGGGCTCGGGGACTAGCGGGGGGGCCGAATACGCAGTATTTT. The J gene is TRBJ2-3, the V gene TRBV7-2; 16 positions match TRBD2. CDR3 length equals 19 residues. Unmatched junction bases numbered 17, after V lost 7 bases and J lost 7 bases. Germline V gives CDR1 SGHTA, CDR2 FQGNSA. The entire variable domain, with the rest obtained from reference TRBV7-2 and TRBJ2-3, is as follows: GAGVSQSPSNKVTEKGKDVELRCDPISGHTALYWYRQSLGQGLEFLIYFQGNSAPDKSGLPSDRFSAERTGGSVSTLTIQRTQQEDSAVYLCASTLRARGLAGGPNTQYFGPGTRLTVL.

V and J are TRBV5-1 and TRBJ2-3; D may be TRBD1 (6 bases). Germline values: CDR1 SGHRS, CDR2 YFSETQ. Trimming cost V 0 bases and J 1 base, with 15 bases left between them. The CDR3 runs 17 residues. This CDR3 reads CASSLAVAAGGTDTQYF. The CDR3 nucleotides read TGCGCCAGCAGCTTGGCCGTCGCGGCAGGGGGCACAGATACGCAGTATTTT.

This sequence joins TRBV5-4 and TRBJ2-1; D uncertain. The V and J ends lost 0 bases and 8 bases respectively, with 6 bases between them. CDR3 size: 12 residues. In germline, CDR1 is SGHNT, CDR2 YYREEE (reference sequence). The CDR3 nucleotides are TGTGCCAGCAGCTTGGATAACTATGAGCAGTTCTTC. It yields the protein CASSLDNYEQFF.

The chain recombines TRBV4-2 with TRBJ2-7; TRBD1 might be the D (6 bases). This CDR3 comprises 15 residues. Trimming stripped 0 bases from V and 6 bases from J, with 15 bases between. The germline CDR1 and CDR2 sequences are LGHNA and YNFKEQ. DNA of the CDR3: TGTGCCAGCAGCCAAGATCCCCAGGGGTACGGCGAGCAGTACTTC. Amino acid sequence: CASSQDPQGYGEQYF.

This chain connects TRBV19 to TRBJ1-5, with a tentative D call TRBD1 (5 bases). Trimming took 5 bases from V and 2 from J, leaving 16 bases between them. The CDR3 length is 16 residues. CDR1 is LNHDA, CDR2 SQIVND, per germline (reference sequence). DNA for the CDR3: TGTGCCAGTAGTCGCAGGGAGGGTAGTGGCAATCAGCCCCAGCATTTT. It codes for CASSRREGSGNQPQHF.